The clone carrying this TCR beta chain was found many times. Amplified material comprised TCR beta CDR3 regions derived from RNA transcripts. The first round was an RT-PCR with HTBI primers, and the second round was a multiplex PCR. In TCRdb, the multiplex PCR reads were re-called with MiXCR into one record per CDR3 protein. The repertoire has about 480,000 distinct CDR3 sequences, around an eighth of them found once; the top ten carry over 8%. This record belongs to a study of Graves' ophthalmopathy and Graves' hyperthyroidism. Between the trimmed V and J ends, which lost 5 bases and 1 base, there was a span of 8 bases. The CDR3 has 13 residues.

V and J are TRBV12-3 or TRBV12-4 and TRBJ1-1; D not certain. Sequencing was performed on blood. This TCR was recovered from a woman in her twenties or thirties with Graves' ophthalmopathy. CDR3 loop: CASSPGGNTEAFF. For the CDR3, the DNA is TGTGCCAGCAGTCCGGGCGGGAACACTGAAGCTTTCTTT.